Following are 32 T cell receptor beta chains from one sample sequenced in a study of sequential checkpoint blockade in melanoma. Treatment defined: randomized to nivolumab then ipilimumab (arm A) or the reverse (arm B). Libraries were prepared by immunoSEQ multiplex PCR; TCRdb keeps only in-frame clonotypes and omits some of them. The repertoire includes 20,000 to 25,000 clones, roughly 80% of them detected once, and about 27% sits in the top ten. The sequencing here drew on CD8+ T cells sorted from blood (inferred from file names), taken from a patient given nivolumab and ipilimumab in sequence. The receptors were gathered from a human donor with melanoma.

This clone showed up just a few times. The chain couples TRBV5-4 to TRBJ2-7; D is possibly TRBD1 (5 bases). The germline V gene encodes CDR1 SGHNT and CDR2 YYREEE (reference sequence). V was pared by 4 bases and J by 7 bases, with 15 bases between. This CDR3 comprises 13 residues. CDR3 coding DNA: TGTGCCAGCAGCCTCGACCCTCCAGGGGAGCAGTACTTC. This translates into CASSLDPPGEQYF.

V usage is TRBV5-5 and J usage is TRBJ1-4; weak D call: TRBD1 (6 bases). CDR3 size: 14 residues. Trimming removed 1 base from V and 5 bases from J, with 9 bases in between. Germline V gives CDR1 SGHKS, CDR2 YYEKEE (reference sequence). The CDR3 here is CASSLYRANEKLFF. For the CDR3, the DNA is TGTGCCAGCAGCTTGTACAGGGCCAATGAAAAACTGTTTTTT.

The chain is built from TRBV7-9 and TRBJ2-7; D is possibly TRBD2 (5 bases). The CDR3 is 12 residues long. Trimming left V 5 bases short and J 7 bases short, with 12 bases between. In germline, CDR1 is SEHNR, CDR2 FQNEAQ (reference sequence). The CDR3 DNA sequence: TGTGCCAGCAGCCCGGGGTCGGGGGAGCAGTACTTC. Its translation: CASSPGSGEQYF.

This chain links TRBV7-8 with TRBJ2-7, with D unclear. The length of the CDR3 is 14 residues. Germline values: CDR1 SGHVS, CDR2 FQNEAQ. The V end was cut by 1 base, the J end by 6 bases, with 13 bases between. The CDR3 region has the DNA TGTGCCAGCAGCTTAGTGGGCAGGTTCTCCGAGCAGTACTTC. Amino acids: CASSLVGRFSEQYF.

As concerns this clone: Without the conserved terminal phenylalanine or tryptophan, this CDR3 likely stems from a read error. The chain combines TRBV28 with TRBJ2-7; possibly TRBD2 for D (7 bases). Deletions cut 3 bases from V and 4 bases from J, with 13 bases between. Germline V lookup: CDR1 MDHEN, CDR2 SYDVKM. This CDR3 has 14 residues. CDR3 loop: CASSLGRGHYEQYS. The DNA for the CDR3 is TGTGCCAGCAGTTTGGGGCGGGGGCATTACGAGCAGTACTCC.

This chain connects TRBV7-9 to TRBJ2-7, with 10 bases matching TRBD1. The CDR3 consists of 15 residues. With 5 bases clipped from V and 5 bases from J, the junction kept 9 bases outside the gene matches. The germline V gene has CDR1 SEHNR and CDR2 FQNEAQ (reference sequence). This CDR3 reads CASSPRDRGSHEQYF. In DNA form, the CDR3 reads TGTGCCAGCAGCCCCCGGGACAGGGGTTCCCACGAGCAGTACTTC.

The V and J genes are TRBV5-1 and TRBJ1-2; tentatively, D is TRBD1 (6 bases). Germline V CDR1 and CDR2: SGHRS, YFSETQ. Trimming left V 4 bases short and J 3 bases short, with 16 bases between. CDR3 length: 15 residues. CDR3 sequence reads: CASSQDRTPHYGYTF. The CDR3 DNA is TGCGCCAGCAGCCAGGACAGAACGCCCCACTATGGCTACACCTTC.

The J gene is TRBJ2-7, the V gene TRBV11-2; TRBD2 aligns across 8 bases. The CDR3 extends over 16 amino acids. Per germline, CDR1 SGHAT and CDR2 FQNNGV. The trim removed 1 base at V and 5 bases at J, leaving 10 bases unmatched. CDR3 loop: CASSLVPSGLPHEQYF. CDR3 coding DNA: TGTGCCAGCAGCTTAGTTCCTAGCGGGCTCCCTCACGAGCAGTACTTC. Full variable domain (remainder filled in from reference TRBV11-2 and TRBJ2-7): EAGVAQSPRYKIIEKRQSVAFWCNPISGHATLYWYQQILGQGPKLLIQFQNNGVVDDSQLPKDRFSAERLKGVDSTLKIQPAKLEDSAVYLCASSLVPSGLPHEQYFGPGTRLTVT.

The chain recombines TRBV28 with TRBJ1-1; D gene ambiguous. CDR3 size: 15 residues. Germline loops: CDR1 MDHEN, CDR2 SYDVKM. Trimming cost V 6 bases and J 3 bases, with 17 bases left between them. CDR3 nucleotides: TGTGCCAGCAGCCTCCCTCAGACAAGGTACACTGAAGCTTTCTTT. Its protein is CASSLPQTRYTEAFF.

This CDR3 reads CASSVSGGTEAFF. For the CDR3, the DNA is TGTGCCAGCAGCGTATCCGGGGGCACTGAAGCTTTCTTT. This rearrangement joins TRBV9 to TRBJ1-1; the D gene is possibly TRBD1 (5 bases). V was clipped by 1 base and J by 4 bases, with 8 bases between them. CDR1 and CDR2 (germline): SGDLS, YYNGEE. The CDR3 runs to 13 residues.

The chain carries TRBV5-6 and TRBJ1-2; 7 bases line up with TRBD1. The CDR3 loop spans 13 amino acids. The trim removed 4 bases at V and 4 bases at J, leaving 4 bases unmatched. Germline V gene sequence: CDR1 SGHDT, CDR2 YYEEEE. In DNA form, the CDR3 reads TGTGCCAGCAGCCCGGGGACAGTCTATGGCTACACCTTC. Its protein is CASSPGTVYGYTF.

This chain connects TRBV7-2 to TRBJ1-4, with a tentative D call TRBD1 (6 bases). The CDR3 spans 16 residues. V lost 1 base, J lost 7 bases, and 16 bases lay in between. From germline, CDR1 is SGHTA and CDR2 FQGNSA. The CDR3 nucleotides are TGTGCCAGCAGCTTAGATCTTAGGGGGGGCCCTGAAAAACTGTTTTTT. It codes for CASSLDLRGGPEKLFF.

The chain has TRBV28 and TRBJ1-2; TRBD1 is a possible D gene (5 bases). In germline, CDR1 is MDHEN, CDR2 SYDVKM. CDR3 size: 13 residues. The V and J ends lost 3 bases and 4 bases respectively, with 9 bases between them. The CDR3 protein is CASSFEQAYGYTF. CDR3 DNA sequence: TGTGCCAGCAGTTTTGAACAGGCCTATGGCTACACCTTC.

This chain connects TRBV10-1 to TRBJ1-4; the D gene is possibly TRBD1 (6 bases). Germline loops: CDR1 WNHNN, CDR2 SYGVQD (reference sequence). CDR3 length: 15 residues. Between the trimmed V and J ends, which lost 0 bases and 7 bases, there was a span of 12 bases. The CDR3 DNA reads TGCGCCAGCAGTGAGTCGGCAGGGGCCGGTGAAAAACTGTTTTTT. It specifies CASSESAGAGEKLFF.

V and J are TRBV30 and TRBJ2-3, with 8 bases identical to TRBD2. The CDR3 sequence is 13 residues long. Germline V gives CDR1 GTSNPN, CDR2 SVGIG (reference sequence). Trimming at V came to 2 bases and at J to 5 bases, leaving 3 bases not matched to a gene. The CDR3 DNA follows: TGTGCCTGGAGTCGGGGGGGGCAAGATACGCAGTATTTT. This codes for CAWSRGGQDTQYF.

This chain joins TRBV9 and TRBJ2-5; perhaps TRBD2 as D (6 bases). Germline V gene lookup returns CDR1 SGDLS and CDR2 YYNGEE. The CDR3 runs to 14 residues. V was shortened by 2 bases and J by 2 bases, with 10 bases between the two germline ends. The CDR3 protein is CASSVGGTQETQYF. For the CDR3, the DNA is TGTGCCAGCAGCGTCGGGGGTACTCAAGAGACCCAGTACTTC.

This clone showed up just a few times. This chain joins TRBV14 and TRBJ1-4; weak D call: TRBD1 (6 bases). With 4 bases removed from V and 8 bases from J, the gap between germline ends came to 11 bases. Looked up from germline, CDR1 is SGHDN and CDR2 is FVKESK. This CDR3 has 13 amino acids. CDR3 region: CASSPGQGEKLFF. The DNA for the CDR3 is TGTGCCAGCAGCCCGGGTCAGGGGGAAAAACTGTTTTTT. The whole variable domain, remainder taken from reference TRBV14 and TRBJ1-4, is EAGVTQFPSHSVIEKGQTVTLRCDPISGHDNLYWYRRVMGKEIKFLLHFVKESKQDESGMPNNRFLAERTGGTYSTLKVQPAELEDSGVYFCASSPGQGEKLFFGSGTQLSVL.

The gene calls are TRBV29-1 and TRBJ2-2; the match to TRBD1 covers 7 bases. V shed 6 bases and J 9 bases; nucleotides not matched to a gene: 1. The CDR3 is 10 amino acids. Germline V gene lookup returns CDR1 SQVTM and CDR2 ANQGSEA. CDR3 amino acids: CSVGGRELFF. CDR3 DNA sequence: TGCAGCGTAGGGGGCCGGGAGCTGTTTTTT.

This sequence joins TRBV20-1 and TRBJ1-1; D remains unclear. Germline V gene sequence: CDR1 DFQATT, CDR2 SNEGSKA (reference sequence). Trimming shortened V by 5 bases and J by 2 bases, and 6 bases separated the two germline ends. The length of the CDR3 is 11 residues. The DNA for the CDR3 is TGCAGTGCTGCAGGTAACACTGAAGCTTTCTTT. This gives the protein CSAAGNTEAFF.

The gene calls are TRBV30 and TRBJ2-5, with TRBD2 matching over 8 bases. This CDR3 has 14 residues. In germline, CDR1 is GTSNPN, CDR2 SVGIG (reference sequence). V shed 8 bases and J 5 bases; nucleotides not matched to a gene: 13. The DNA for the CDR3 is TGTGCCCGGGGGGGCACGCTAAGAAGGGAGACCCAGTACTTC. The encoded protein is CARGGTLRRETQYF.

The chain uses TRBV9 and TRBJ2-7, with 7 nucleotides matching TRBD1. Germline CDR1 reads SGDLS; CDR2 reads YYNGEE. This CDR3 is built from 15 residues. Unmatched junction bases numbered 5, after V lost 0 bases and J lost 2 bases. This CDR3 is CASSVGSGGPYEQYF. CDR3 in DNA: TGTGCCAGCAGCGTAGGGTCAGGGGGTCCCTACGAGCAGTACTTC.

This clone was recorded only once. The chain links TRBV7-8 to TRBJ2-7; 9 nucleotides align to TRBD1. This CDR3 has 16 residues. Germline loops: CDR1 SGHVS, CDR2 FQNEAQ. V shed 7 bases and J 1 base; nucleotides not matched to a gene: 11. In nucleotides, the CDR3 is TGTGCCAGCATCACCCTGGCGGGACAGGGATCCTACGAGCAGTACTTC. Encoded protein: CASITLAGQGSYEQYF.

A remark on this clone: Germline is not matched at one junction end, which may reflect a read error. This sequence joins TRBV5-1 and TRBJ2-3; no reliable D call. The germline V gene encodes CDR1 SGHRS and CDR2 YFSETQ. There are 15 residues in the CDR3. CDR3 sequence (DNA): TGCGCCAGCACACCAGAATCCCTTTACACAGATACGCAGTACTTT. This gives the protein CASTPESLYTDTQYF.

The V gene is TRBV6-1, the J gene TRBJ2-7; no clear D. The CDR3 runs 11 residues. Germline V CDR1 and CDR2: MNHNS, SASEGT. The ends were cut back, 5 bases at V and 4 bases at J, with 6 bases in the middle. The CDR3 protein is CASSLGYEQYF. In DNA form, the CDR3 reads TGTGCCAGCAGTCTCGGGTACGAGCAGTACTTC.

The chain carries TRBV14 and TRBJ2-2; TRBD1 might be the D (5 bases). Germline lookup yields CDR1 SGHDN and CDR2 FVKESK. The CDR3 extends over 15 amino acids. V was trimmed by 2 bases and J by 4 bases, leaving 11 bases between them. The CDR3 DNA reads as TGTGCCAGCAGCCAACGGCAGGGATCCACCGGGGAGCTGTTTTTT. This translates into CASSQRQGSTGELFF.

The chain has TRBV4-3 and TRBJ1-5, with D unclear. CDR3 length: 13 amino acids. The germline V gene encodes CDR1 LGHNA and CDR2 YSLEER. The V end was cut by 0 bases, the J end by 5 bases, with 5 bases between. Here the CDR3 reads CASSQDSDQPQHF. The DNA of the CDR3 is TGCGCCAGCAGCCAAGATTCAGATCAGCCCCAGCATTTT.

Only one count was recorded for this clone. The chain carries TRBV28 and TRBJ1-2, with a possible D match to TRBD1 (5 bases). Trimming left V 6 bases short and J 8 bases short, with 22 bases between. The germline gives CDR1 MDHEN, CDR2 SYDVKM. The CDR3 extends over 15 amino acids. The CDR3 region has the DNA TGTGCCAGCAGGCCCCAAGGTTCGTATTGGGGCGGCTACACCTTC. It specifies CASRPQGSYWGGYTF.

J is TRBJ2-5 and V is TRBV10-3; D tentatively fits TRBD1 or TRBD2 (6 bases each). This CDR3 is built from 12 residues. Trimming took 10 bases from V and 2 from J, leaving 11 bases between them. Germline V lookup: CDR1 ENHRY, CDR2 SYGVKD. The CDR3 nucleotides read TGTGCCACCAGGGGAGGTCAAGAGACCCAGTACTTC. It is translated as CATRGGQETQYF.

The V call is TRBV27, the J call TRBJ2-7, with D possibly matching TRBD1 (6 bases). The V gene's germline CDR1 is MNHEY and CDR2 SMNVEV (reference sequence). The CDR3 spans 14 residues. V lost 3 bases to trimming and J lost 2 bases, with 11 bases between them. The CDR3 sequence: CASSLWDKPYEQYF. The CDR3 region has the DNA TGTGCCAGCAGTTTGTGGGACAAACCCTACGAGCAGTACTTC.

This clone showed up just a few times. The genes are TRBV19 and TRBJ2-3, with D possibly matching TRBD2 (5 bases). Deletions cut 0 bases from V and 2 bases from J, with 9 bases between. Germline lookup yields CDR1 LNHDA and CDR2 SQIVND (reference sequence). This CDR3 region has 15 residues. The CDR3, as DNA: TGTGCCAGTAGTATAGAGAACGGACTCACAGATACGCAGTATTTT. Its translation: CASSIENGLTDTQYF.

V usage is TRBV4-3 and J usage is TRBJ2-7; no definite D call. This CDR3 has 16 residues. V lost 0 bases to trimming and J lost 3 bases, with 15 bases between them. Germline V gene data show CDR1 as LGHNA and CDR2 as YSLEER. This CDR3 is CASSQDFRQAGYEQYF. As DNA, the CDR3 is TGCGCCAGCAGCCAAGATTTTCGGCAGGCAGGCTACGAGCAGTACTTC.

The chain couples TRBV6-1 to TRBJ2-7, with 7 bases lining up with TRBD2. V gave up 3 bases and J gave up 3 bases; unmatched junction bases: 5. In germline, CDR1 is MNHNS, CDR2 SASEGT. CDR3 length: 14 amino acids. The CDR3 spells CASSDQREGYEQYF. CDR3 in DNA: TGTGCCAGCAGTGACCAGCGGGAAGGCTACGAGCAGTACTTC.